These 21 T cell receptor beta chains were all obtained from the same sample, sequenced in a study of blood T cell repertoires in COVID-19. Sequencing used immunoSEQ multiplex PCR; TCRdb keeps in-frame clones, though not all of them. The sample shows around 42,000 clones, about four fifths of them seen only once. The sample comprised peripheral blood. Every receptor here comes from a woman aged 55-70 years with acute or convalescent COVID-19.

The chain employs TRBV2 and TRBJ2-7; 9 nucleotides agree with TRBD1. The CDR3 covers 15 residues. The junction had 9 bases not matched to a gene; V was cut back by 6 bases and J by 3 bases. The germline V gene encodes CDR1 SNHLY and CDR2 FYNNEI. CDR3 amino acids: CASRAMDRGLYEQYF. The CDR3 nucleotides read TGTGCCAGCAGGGCCATGGACAGGGGCCTCTACGAGCAGTACTTC.

The genes are TRBV3-1 (or the pseudogene TRBV3-2) and TRBJ2-1; weak D call: TRBD2 (6 bases). The CDR3 is 15 residues long. V gave up 4 bases and J gave up 2 bases, with 12 bases separating them. CDR1 and CDR2 (germline): LGHDT, YNNKEL (reference sequence). Here the CDR3 DNA reads TGTGCCAGCAGCCGTCCCCGGGGGACCTACAATGAGCAGTTCTTC. It yields the protein CASSRPRGTYNEQFF.

This clone was recorded once. CDR3 nucleotide sequence: TGTGCCTGGACCCAGCGGGAGGGCCGGAATGAGCAGTTCTTC. This encodes CAWTQREGRNEQFF. The V gene is TRBV30, the J gene TRBJ2-1, with TRBD2 matching 10 bases. CDR1 and CDR2 from the germline V gene are GTSNPN and SVGIG (reference sequence). V was pared by 4 bases and J by 7 bases, with 7 bases of the junction left unmatched. CDR3 length: 14 amino acids.

This sequence joins TRBV4-2 and TRBJ2-7, with 10 bases fitting TRBD1. Trimming cost V 4 bases and J 2 bases; bases outside gene matches: 2. The CDR3 has 14 amino acids. The germline V gene has CDR1 LGHNA and CDR2 YNFKEQ. As DNA, the CDR3 is TGTGCCAGCAGCCCCGGGACAGGGGCCTACGAGCAGTACTTC. Encoded protein: CASSPGTGAYEQYF.

The chain is built from TRBV5-1 and TRBJ2-3; D may be TRBD2 (5 bases). V gave up 4 bases and J gave up 0 bases, with 12 bases separating them. The CDR3 has 15 residues. Germline loops: CDR1 SGHRS, CDR2 YFSETQ. This CDR3 is CASSLAQRSTDTQYF. CDR3 nucleotide sequence: TGCGCCAGCAGCCTCGCCCAGCGGAGCACAGATACGCAGTATTTT.

The V call is TRBV2, the J call TRBJ1-2, with unresolved D. Germline V gene data show CDR1 as SNHLY and CDR2 as FYNNEI. V lost 5 bases, J lost 0 bases, and 19 bases lay in between. The CDR3 totals 17 residues. In DNA form, the CDR3 reads TGTGCCAGCAGTAAAAGTTGGTTAGAGGCAGCTAACTATGGCTACACCTTC. It codes for CASSKSWLEAANYGYTF.

V and J are TRBV7-9 and TRBJ1-3; maybe TRBD1 (5 bases). This CDR3 comprises 14 residues. Germline V gene data show CDR1 as SEHNR and CDR2 as FQNEAQ (reference sequence). V lost 5 bases and J 0 bases, leaving 8 bases between the germline ends. The DNA of the CDR3 is TGTGCCAGCAGCCTGGGGCACTCTGGAAACACCATATATTTT. Protein product: CASSLGHSGNTIYF.

V and J are TRBV18 and TRBJ2-7; D gene ambiguous. V was pared by 3 bases and J by 3 bases, with 9 bases between. The CDR3 runs 13 residues. CDR1 is KGHSH, CDR2 LQKENI, per germline. CDR3 DNA: TGTGCCAGCTCACCGTCTATATTCTACGAGCAGTACTTC. Translated, it gives CASSPSIFYEQYF. The variable domain in full, with the rest retrieved from reference TRBV18 and TRBJ2-7, is NAGVMQNPRHLVRRRGQEARLRCSPMKGHSHVYWYRQLPEEGLKFMVYLQKENIIDESGMPKERFSAEFPKEGPSILRIQQVVRGDSAAYFCASSPSIFYEQYFGPGTRLTVT.

V and J are TRBV30 and TRBJ2-1; D may be TRBD1 (6 bases). The CDR3 spans 16 residues. Germline lookup yields CDR1 GTSNPN and CDR2 SVGIG (reference sequence). The V gene lost 0 bases and the J gene lost 1 base, with 13 bases spanning the gap. CDR3 loop: CAWSVFGTQSYNEQFF. The CDR3 DNA reads as TGTGCCTGGAGTGTATTCGGGACACAATCCTACAATGAGCAGTTCTTC.

The rearrangement uses TRBV2 and TRBJ1-2, with a possible D match to TRBD1 (5 bases). This CDR3 comprises 16 residues. Per the germline V gene, CDR1 is SNHLY and CDR2 is FYNNEI. V lost 3 bases, J lost 4 bases, and 18 bases lay in between. The CDR3 here is CASSEDTGRFSYGYTF. DNA for the CDR3: TGTGCCAGCAGTGAGGACACCGGTCGTTTTAGCTATGGCTACACCTTC. Drawing the rest from reference TRBV2 and TRBJ1-2, the complete variable domain is EPEVTQTPSHQVTQMGQEVILRCVPISNHLYFYWYRQILGQKVEFLVSFYNNEISEKSEIFDDQFSVERPDGSNFTLKIRSTKLEDSAMYFCASSEDTGRFSYGYTFGSGTRLTVV.

This chain joins TRBV11-1 and TRBJ2-2; 8 bases map to TRBD2. With 6 bases clipped from V and 1 base from J, the junction kept 4 bases outside the gene matches. Germline lookup yields CDR1 SGHAT and CDR2 FQDESV (reference sequence). This CDR3 contains 15 residues. The CDR3 sequence: CASSRSGENTGELFF. Written as DNA, the CDR3 is TGTGCCAGCAGTCGTAGCGGGGAGAACACCGGGGAGCTGTTTTTT.

The chain recombines TRBV3-1 (or the pseudogene TRBV3-2) with TRBJ2-5; 9 positions match TRBD2. The CDR3 extends over 15 amino acids. Trimming removed 2 bases from V and 7 bases from J; junction bases left unmatched: 8. Germline assignment: CDR1 LGHDT and CDR2 YNNKEL (reference sequence). The CDR3 is CASSQIAGAYVTQYF. The CDR3 region has the DNA TGTGCCAGCAGCCAAATAGCGGGAGCTTACGTGACCCAGTACTTC.

This chain links TRBV10-3 with TRBJ2-3, with TRBD1 as a possible D gene (5 bases). The ends were cut back, 4 bases at V and 2 bases at J, with 10 bases in the middle. Germline V gives CDR1 ENHRY, CDR2 SYGVKD. The CDR3 is made up of 14 amino acids. The CDR3 DNA sequence: TGTGCCATCAGTGTACGACAGAACACAGATACGCAGTATTTT. This gives the protein CAISVRQNTDTQYF.

The CDR3 DNA is TGTGCCAGCAGTTCACCGTCCCTGACAGGCCACAAGGGCTACACCTTC. Residues: CASSSPSLTGHKGYTF. The chain links TRBV28 to TRBJ1-2; D may be TRBD1 (6 bases). Germline values: CDR1 MDHEN, CDR2 SYDVKM. CDR3 size: 16 residues. V gave up 4 bases and J gave up 8 bases, with 23 bases separating them.

J is TRBJ1-6 and V is TRBV7-2; D perhaps matches TRBD1 (5 bases). V was cut by 4 bases and J by 4 bases, with 14 bases left in between. Germline V gives CDR1 SGHTA, CDR2 FQGNSA. There are 16 residues in the CDR3. The CDR3 coding sequence is TGTGCCAGCAGCTCCCAAGGGGCGGGGTATAATTCACCCCTCCACTTT. Protein product: CASSSQGAGYNSPLHF.

For the CDR3, the DNA is TGCGCCAGCAGCCTAAAGCAGGCTAGCGGGAGAGTCTACACCGGGGAGCTGTTTTTT. This gives the protein CASSLKQASGRVYTGELFF. This chain connects TRBV5-1 to TRBJ2-2; 10 bases fit TRBD2. After removal of 4 bases from V and 3 bases from J, the junction contained 15 bases not matched to a gene. The CDR3 is made up of 19 amino acids. CDR1 and CDR2 (germline): SGHRS, YFSETQ.

The CDR3: CASKSVDNLGTEAFF. CDR3 DNA: TGTGCCAGCAAGTCGGTTGACAATCTCGGCACTGAAGCTTTCTTT. J is TRBJ1-1 and V is TRBV28; D gene ambiguous. The length of the CDR3 is 15 residues. Trimming shortened V by 7 bases and J by 4 bases, and 19 bases separated the two germline ends. In germline, CDR1 is MDHEN, CDR2 SYDVKM.

This clone was detected only once. The CDR3, as DNA: TGTGCCAGCATAAGGGACAGGCTTTATGGCTACACCTTC. This sequence encodes CASIRDRLYGYTF. V gene TRBV2 combines with J gene TRBJ1-2, with TRBD1 matching over 8 bases. The V and J ends lost 7 bases and 5 bases, in that order; junction bases with no gene match: 6. CDR1 SNHLY and CDR2 FYNNEI come from the germline V gene. This CDR3 has 13 residues. The full variable domain, with the rest looked up from reference TRBV2 and TRBJ1-2, is EPEVTQTPSHQVTQMGQEVILRCVPISNHLYFYWYRQILGQKVEFLVSFYNNEISEKSEIFDDQFSVERPDGSNFTLKIRSTKLEDSAMYFCASIRDRLYGYTFGSGTRLTVV.

This clone turned up a few times. The CDR3 sequence is CASSPTSGRGSEQFF. CDR3 sequence (DNA): TGTGCCAGCAGCCCAACTAGCGGGAGGGGAAGTGAGCAGTTCTTC. This chain connects TRBV7-2 to TRBJ2-1, with TRBD2 identical over 13 bases. The germline gives CDR1 SGHTA, CDR2 FQGNSA. There are 15 residues in the CDR3. V shed 5 bases, J shed 9 bases, and the junction held 7 bases outside the gene matches.

This clone occurred once. One junction end does not reproduce the germline sequence, and a read error may be involved. Distinct nucleotide sequences in the sample also encode this CDR3. The chain joins TRBV19 to TRBJ1-5; D unclear. There are 15 residues in the CDR3. Germline-derived CDR1 and CDR2 are LNHDA and SQIVND (reference sequence). As DNA, the CDR3 is TGTGCCAGTAGTATGAGAGGATATAGCAATCAACCCCAGCATTTT. Its protein is CASSMRGYSNQPQHF.

The rearrangement uses TRBV30 and TRBJ1-3; D is possibly TRBD1 (6 bases). The V gene lost 3 bases and the J gene lost 5 bases, with 20 bases spanning the gap. Germline CDR1 reads GTSNPN; CDR2 reads SVGIG (reference sequence). This CDR3 contains 16 residues. CDR3 DNA: TGTGCCTGGAGCCTCGGGGGGGGCTTTAGACGAAACACCATATATTTT. This translates into CAWSLGGGFRRNTIYF.